These 20 T cell receptor beta chains share one sample of origin, sequenced in a study of shared clonotypes between healthy human individuals. Method: immunoSEQ multiplex PCR; TCRdb's copy keeps in-frame clones and lacks some. The table shows about 660,000 clones, with 74% occurring only once. What was sequenced was memory CD4+ T cells sorted from blood. Stated subset: CD45RA-negative fraction. All receptors come from a woman in her 30s in good health.

The J gene is TRBJ2-1, the V gene TRBV10-2; 7 nucleotides agree with TRBD2. The V segment lost 8 bases and the J segment 7 bases; nucleotides outside the gene matches: 8. Germline assignment: CDR1 WSHSY and CDR2 SAAADI. This CDR3 is 13 amino acids long. CDR3 nucleotide sequence: TGCGCCAGCCGCGCTAGCGGAAAAAATGAGCAGTTCTTC. Encoded protein: CASRASGKNEQFF.

The V call is TRBV19, the J call TRBJ2-1; TRBD2 matches 8 bases. Germline V gene data show CDR1 as LNHDA and CDR2 as SQIVND (reference sequence). V lost 5 bases, J lost 9 bases, and 9 bases stayed unmatched. CDR3 length: 14 residues. CDR3 protein: CASSRTSWSGEQFF. The CDR3 DNA reads TGTGCCAGTAGTCGGACTAGCTGGAGCGGTGAGCAGTTCTTC.

This chain uses TRBV2 with TRBJ1-2; the D is unclear. The CDR3 is 13 amino acids. The germline gives CDR1 SNHLY, CDR2 FYNNEI. V was trimmed by 6 bases and J by 4 bases, leaving 12 bases between them. Here the CDR3 DNA reads TGTGCCAGCAGAGCGTTTGGTAGCTATGGCTACACCTTC. Amino acid sequence: CASRAFGSYGYTF.

In its sample, this clone was seen a few times. This sequence joins TRBV4-2 and TRBJ2-1; TRBD2 matches 7 bases. J was trimmed by 2 bases and V by 3 bases; bases with no gene match: 4. This CDR3 contains 15 residues. The germline V gene has CDR1 LGHNA and CDR2 YNFKEQ. The CDR3 bases are TGTGCCAGCAGCCATGGGAGGGACCCCTACAATGAGCAGTTCTTC. Translating gives CASSHGRDPYNEQFF.

This chain joins TRBV29-1 and TRBJ1-2; D gene unclear. V lost 3 bases, J lost 5 bases, and 10 bases lay in between. This CDR3 has 12 amino acids. Germline CDR1 reads SQVTM; CDR2 reads ANQGSEA. CDR3 bases: TGCAGCGTTGACAGGTTAATGTATGGCTACACCTTC. It codes for CSVDRLMYGYTF.

There are a few counts of this clone. V gene TRBV27 combines with J gene TRBJ2-6; D remains unclear. V dropped 6 bases and J dropped 1 base, with 13 bases sitting between them. The CDR3 runs 16 residues. The germline V gene encodes CDR1 MNHEY and CDR2 SMNVEV (reference sequence). The CDR3 here is CASSLRALSGANVLTF. DNA for the CDR3: TGTGCCAGCAGCTTAAGGGCACTTTCTGGGGCCAACGTCCTGACTTTC.

This chain joins TRBV10-2 and TRBJ1-1; D not certain. Germline CDR1 WSHSY, CDR2 SAAADI. The CDR3 consists of 13 residues. Trimming took off 5 bases at V and 0 bases at J, with 7 bases between the two ends. In DNA, the CDR3 is TGCGCCAGCAGTCCTCGGATGAACACTGAAGCTTTCTTT. Amino acids: CASSPRMNTEAFF.

To note about this clone: Other DNA variants within this sample encode the same CDR3. The chain combines TRBV6-1 with TRBJ1-5; D perhaps matches TRBD1 (5 bases). Germline assignment: CDR1 MNHNS and CDR2 SASEGT. The CDR3 covers 15 residues. The V end lost 5 bases, the J end lost 0 bases, and 11 bases lay between the germline ends. This chain's CDR3 is CASSPPTDSNQPQHF. The CDR3 nucleotides read TGTGCCAGCAGTCCTCCGACAGATAGCAATCAGCCCCAGCATTTT.

This clone was observed at least ten times. The chain recombines TRBV7-8 with TRBJ2-7; TRBD2 aligns across 12 bases. Germline V gene sequence: CDR1 SGHVS, CDR2 FQNEAQ. V lost 0 bases to trimming and J lost 0 bases; unmatched junction nucleotides: 6. There are 18 residues in the CDR3. The CDR3 sequence: CASSLAGLAGVSSYEQYF. CDR3 DNA: TGTGCCAGCAGCTTAGCGGGACTAGCGGGCGTTAGCTCCTACGAGCAGTACTTC. The full variable domain, its missing parts supplied by reference TRBV7-8 and TRBJ2-7, is GAGVSQSPRYKVAKRGQDVALRCDPISGHVSLFWYQQALGQGPEFLTYFQNEAQLDKSGLPSDRFFAERPEGSVSTLKIQRTQQEDSAVYLCASSLAGLAGVSSYEQYFGPGTRLTVT.

V is TRBV19 and J is TRBJ1-1, with 11 bases lining up with TRBD1. The CDR3 consists of 13 residues. Looked up from germline, CDR1 is LNHDA and CDR2 is SQIVND (reference sequence). After removal of 6 bases from V and 7 bases from J, the junction contained 4 bases not matched to a gene. The DNA for the CDR3 is TGTGCCAGTAGGGACAGGGGGCGAAGTGAAGCTTTCTTT. It is translated as CASRDRGRSEAFF. The whole variable domain, remainder taken from reference TRBV19 and TRBJ1-1, is DGGITQSPKYLFRKEGQNVTLSCEQNLNHDAMYWYRQDPGQGLRLIYYSQIVNDFQKGDIAEGYSVSREKKESFPLTVTSAQKNPTAFYLCASRDRGRSEAFFGQGTRLTVV.

V and J are TRBV28 and TRBJ1-5; D unresolved. V lost 7 bases to trimming and J lost 4 bases, with 17 bases between them. Germline lookup yields CDR1 MDHEN and CDR2 SYDVKM. The CDR3 is 15 residues long. The DNA for the CDR3 is TGTGCCAGCAACCCAGGTGGGCAAAATAATCAGCCCCAGCATTTT. Its protein is CASNPGGQNNQPQHF.

The J gene is TRBJ2-5, the V gene TRBV5-6; D may be TRBD1 or TRBD2 (5 bases each). The CDR3 runs to 15 residues. Between the trimmed V and J ends, which lost 2 bases and 13 bases, there was a span of 24 bases. Germline V lookup: CDR1 SGHDT, CDR2 YYEEEE. CDR3 residues: CASSLTGSSSGPGYF. CDR3 DNA sequence: TGTGCCAGCAGCTTAACTGGATCAAGTTCGGGACCTGGGTACTTC.

This sequence joins TRBV29-1 and TRBJ1-5; 9 nucleotides line up with TRBD1. Looked up from germline, CDR1 is SQVTM and CDR2 is ANQGSEA. The V segment lost 5 bases and the J segment 4 bases; nucleotides outside the gene matches: 3. The CDR3 totals 13 residues. The CDR3 nucleotides read TGCAGCGTTTCGGGGACAGGGAATCAGCCCCAGCATTTT. Its translation is CSVSGTGNQPQHF.

This chain joins TRBV6-6 and TRBJ2-3; 13 nucleotides match TRBD2. V was pared by 2 bases and J by 11 bases, with 4 bases of the junction left unmatched. Germline V gene sequence: CDR1 MNHNY, CDR2 SVGAGI (reference sequence). This CDR3 is 14 amino acids long. The CDR3 spells CASSYIGLAGEQYF. In DNA, the CDR3 is TGTGCCAGCAGTTACATCGGACTAGCGGGAGAGCAGTATTTT.

The genes are TRBV9 and TRBJ2-3, with 7 bases matching TRBD2. The V segment lost 0 bases and the J segment 2 bases; nucleotides outside the gene matches: 9. Germline CDR1 and CDR2: SGDLS and YYNGEE. CDR3 length equals 17 residues. The CDR3 is CASSVDAASGLTDTQYF. The DNA for the CDR3 is TGTGCCAGCAGCGTAGACGCGGCTAGCGGACTCACAGATACGCAGTATTTT.

V is TRBV28 and J is TRBJ2-2; D gene ambiguous. Per germline, CDR1 MDHEN and CDR2 SYDVKM. The CDR3 is 17 amino acids. Trimming took off 2 bases at V and 0 bases at J, with 13 bases between the two ends. CDR3 in DNA: TGTGCCAGCAGTTTAGTTACAGCCTTCGCGAACACCGGGGAGCTGTTTTTT. Translated, it gives CASSLVTAFANTGELFF.

The V and J genes are TRBV2 and TRBJ2-3; either TRBD1 or TRBD2 may supply D (5 bases each). The CDR3 contains 13 residues. The V end lost 3 bases, the J end lost 6 bases, and 10 bases lay between the germline ends. The V gene's germline CDR1 is SNHLY and CDR2 FYNNEI. CDR3 in DNA: TGTGCCAGCAGTGACCGGGACGGGGATACGCAGTATTTT. Its translation is CASSDRDGDTQYF.

This chain connects TRBV4-2 to TRBJ2-5; 13 bases are shared with TRBD2. Germline V gives CDR1 LGHNA, CDR2 YNFKEQ. The CDR3 totals 22 residues. The V and J ends lost 0 bases and 1 base, in that order; junction bases with no gene match: 17. DNA of the CDR3: TGTGCCAGCAGCCAAGATACGACTCGAGGACTAGCGGGAGTCGTGGCCCAAGAGACCCAGTACTTC. It codes for CASSQDTTRGLAGVVAQETQYF.

The gene calls are TRBV29-1 and TRBJ2-1; TRBD2 matches 13 bases. Germline-derived CDR1 and CDR2 are SQVTM and ANQGSEA. V was clipped by 5 bases and J by 2 bases; unmatched bases: 15. The CDR3 runs to 19 residues. For the CDR3, the DNA is TGCAGCGTTCCCCGGACTAGCGGGGGAACACGGTTTGCCTACAATGAGCAGTTCTTC. This encodes CSVPRTSGGTRFAYNEQFF.

The chain joins TRBV19 to TRBJ1-4; TRBD1 might be the D (5 bases). This CDR3 contains 15 residues. Germline V lookup: CDR1 LNHDA, CDR2 SQIVND (reference sequence). V was cut by 3 bases and J by 7 bases, with 15 bases left in between. The CDR3 sequence: CASSIGPQGGEKLFF. Here the CDR3 DNA reads TGTGCCAGTAGTATCGGTCCGCAGGGAGGTGAAAAACTGTTTTTT.